This T cell receptor (beta chain) was captured by sequencing in a study of CD8 T cells in Susac syndrome. Those who served as multiple sclerosis controls were treatment-naive patients with stable or active relapsing-remitting disease. With respect to this clonotype: Its target is unknown.

Reverse transcription used about 0.5 to 1 ug RNA and random hexamers. TCR beta CDR3 was amplified by immunoSEQ covering 54 Vbeta and 13 Jbeta. One entry per CDR3 protein results from TCRdb running MiXCR on the immunoSEQ multiplex PCR reads. The table includes around 180,000 distinct CDR3 sequences, 85% to 95% detected once. With 2 bases removed from V and 1 base from J, the gap between germline ends came to 11 bases. CDR1 is DFQATT and CDR2 is SNEGSKA in the germline V gene (reference sequence). The CDR3 is made up of 14 amino acids. Study-level points and caveats: The study's TCR sequencing and HLA analysis drew on a certain number of individuals. That number was acknowledged as relatively small.

The clonotype comes from a human donor with multiple sclerosis. The chain links TRBV20-1 to TRBJ1-1; the D is unclear. The sample taken for sequencing was CD8+ T cells from PBMCs. The CDR3 DNA reads TGCAGTGCTAGACCCTCCGGCAGGAACACTGAAGCTTTCTTT. Protein sequence: CSARPSGRNTEAFF.